This record looks at one TCR beta chain sequence and its context. As originally analysed: It was from reference gene primer amplification that nucleated cell counts were estimated. This table comes from immunoSEQ multiplex PCR, and its TCRdb copy is limited to in-frame clones, with some not included. Clone size and V and J calls were adopted from that table, with D and trimming inferred from the DNA. The sample carries roughly 250,000 clones, around 89% recorded once. This entry comes from a study of blood T cell repertoires in COVID-19. Study as a whole: Samples of COVID-19 (acute and convalescent) were obtained from the United States, Italy and Spain. The analysed material was cDNA or gDNA that came from T cells, B-cell-depleted T cells, or PBMCs.

The CDR3 loop spans 11 amino acids. Germline-derived CDR1 and CDR2 are DFQATT and SNEGSKA (reference sequence). V was pared by 6 bases and J by 11 bases, with 14 bases between. This TCR came from a woman in her thirties or forties with acute or convalescent COVID-19. The specimen was peripheral blood. The chain combines TRBV20-1 with TRBJ2-1; D is perhaps TRBD1 (6 bases). CDR3: CSARSGQQQFF. The CDR3 bases are TGCAGTGCCCGATCCGGACAGCAGCAGTTCTTC.